These 30 T cell receptor beta chains came from one sample sequenced in a study of long-term antiretroviral therapy in people with HIV. A v3.0 immunoSEQ assay was performed at survey level. Profiled with immunoSEQ multiplex PCR; TCRdb holds only in-frame clones, not every one. Altogether 20,000 to 25,000 clones are present, about 88% being singletons, with the ten largest covering just under 6.5%. Here the sequenced sample was unsorted PBMCs, taken 0.6 years after starting antiretroviral therapy. Receptors were obtained from a man aged 60 to 69 with HIV.

The rearrangement joins TRBV18 to TRBJ2-3, with TRBD1 matching 7 bases. Germline V gene lookup returns CDR1 KGHSH and CDR2 LQKENI. Trimming took 3 bases from V and 0 from J; bases not matched to a gene: 6. This CDR3 is built from 16 residues. This chain's CDR3 is CASSPAGTASTDTQYF. DNA of the CDR3: TGTGCCAGCTCACCCGCCGGGACAGCGAGCACAGATACGCAGTATTTT.

The rearrangement links TRBV9 to TRBJ2-1, with D possibly called TRBD1 or TRBD2 (5 bases each). Germline assignment: CDR1 SGDLS and CDR2 YYNGEE. Between the trimmed V and J ends, which lost 3 bases and 10 bases, there was a span of 11 bases. This CDR3 has 12 residues. CDR3 sequence reads: CASSADWGEQFF. The CDR3 nucleotides are TGTGCCAGCAGCGCTGATTGGGGGGAGCAGTTCTTC.

A note on this clone: Germline and junction disagree at one end, which may indicate a read error. The genes are TRBV7-3 and TRBJ2-1; TRBD2 matches at 11 bases. CDR3 length: 15 residues. Germline CDR1 SGHTA, CDR2 FQGTGA. The CDR3 is CASTLAGGLNHEQFF. In DNA form, the CDR3 reads TGTGCCAGCACCTTAGCGGGGGGGCTTAACCATGAGCAGTTCTTC.

This clone turned up a few times. V usage is TRBV7-9 and J usage is TRBJ2-3; D is uncertain. From germline, CDR1 is SEHNR and CDR2 FQNEAQ (reference sequence). With 4 bases removed from V and 6 bases from J, the gap between germline ends came to 5 bases. The CDR3 loop spans 11 amino acids. The CDR3 is CASSSVDTQYF. The CDR3 DNA follows: TGTGCCAGCAGCTCGGTGGATACGCAGTATTTT.

The chain is built from TRBV11-1 and TRBJ1-2; D gene ambiguous. Trimming took off 2 bases at V and 5 bases at J, with 9 bases between the two ends. The V gene's germline CDR1 is SGHAT and CDR2 FQDESV (reference sequence). The CDR3 extends over 13 amino acids. In DNA form, the CDR3 reads TGTGCCAGCAGCTTAAGTGCCGGATATGGCTACACCTTC. It encodes CASSLSAGYGYTF.

The chain carries TRBV6-1 and TRBJ1-2; 12 nucleotides agree with TRBD1. The ends lost 0 bases at V and 5 bases at J; junction bases unmatched: 1. CDR3 size: 15 residues. The V gene's germline CDR1 is MNHNS and CDR2 SASEGT. The CDR3 loop is CASSEAGQGAYGYTF. For the CDR3, the DNA is TGTGCCAGCAGTGAAGCGGGACAGGGGGCTTATGGCTACACCTTC.

Only a few counts were recorded for this clone. J is TRBJ1-5 and V is TRBV7-8, with no clear D. Trimming pared 6 bases from V and 2 bases from J, leaving 23 bases between. The germline gives CDR1 SGHVS, CDR2 FQNEAQ. The CDR3 runs 18 residues. CDR3 in amino acids: CASSSEGWGRSGNQPQHF. CDR3 sequence (DNA): TGTGCCAGCAGTTCTGAAGGGTGGGGAAGGTCGGGCAATCAGCCCCAGCATTTT.

This clone was detected only once. CDR3 nucleotide sequence: TGTGCCAGTAGTAAACAGGGATCGGGTACCGGGGAGCTGTTTTTT. It yields the protein CASSKQGSGTGELFF. The chain employs TRBV19 and TRBJ2-2, with a tentative D call TRBD1 (6 bases). The CDR3 loop spans 15 amino acids. The V end was cut by 4 bases, the J end by 5 bases, with 14 bases between. In germline, CDR1 is LNHDA, CDR2 SQIVND (reference sequence).

This sequence joins TRBV29-1 and TRBJ1-2, with D maybe TRBD1 (5 bases). This CDR3 contains 12 residues. V shed 7 bases and J shed 6 bases, with 15 bases lying between them. CDR1 and CDR2 from the germline V gene are SQVTM and ANQGSEA. The CDR3 region is CSASDRGHGYTF. CDR3 DNA sequence: TGCAGCGCTTCTGACAGAGGACATGGCTACACCTTC. Looking up the rest from reference TRBV29-1 and TRBJ1-2 gives the full variable domain: SAVISQKPSRDICQRGTSLTIQCQVDSQVTMMFWYRQQPGQSLTLIATANQGSEATYESGFVIDKFPISRPNLTFSTLTVSNMSPEDSSIYLCSASDRGHGYTFGSGTRLTVV.

The chain is built from TRBV6-5 and TRBJ2-1; D remains ambiguous. This CDR3 spans 13 amino acids. Trimming removed 0 bases at V and 6 bases at J, with 6 bases between. Looked up from germline, CDR1 is MNHEY and CDR2 is SVGAGI. CDR3: CASSYSLINEQFF. CDR3 nucleotides: TGTGCCAGCAGTTACTCGCTAATCAATGAGCAGTTCTTC.

The chain uses TRBV5-1 and TRBJ2-7; D is uncertain. This CDR3 comprises 14 residues. V lost 7 bases to trimming and J lost 3 bases, with 17 bases between them. Germline V CDR1 and CDR2: SGHRS, YFSETQ. The CDR3 DNA reads as TGCGCCAGCCGCCTCGAGGAGACGTTCTACGAGCAGTACTTC. This translates into CASRLEETFYEQYF.

This clone has more than one count but fewer than ten. The V call is TRBV27, the J call TRBJ2-5; D gene ambiguous. V was clipped by 3 bases and J by 0 bases, with 5 bases between them. The CDR3 has 13 amino acids. Germline assignment: CDR1 MNHEY and CDR2 SMNVEV (reference sequence). CDR3 sequence: CASSFSYQETQYF. The CDR3, as DNA: TGTGCCAGCAGTTTTAGTTACCAAGAGACCCAGTACTTC.

This clone was found once. This sequence joins TRBV6-5 and TRBJ2-3, with 7 bases matching TRBD2. Germline CDR1 and CDR2: MNHEY and SVGAGI. The CDR3 extends over 15 amino acids. After removal of 4 bases from V and 2 bases from J, the junction contained 6 bases not matched to a gene. CDR3 nucleotide sequence: TGTGCCAGCAGTTCAACTAGCGCCCCCACAGATACGCAGTATTTT. The encoded protein is CASSSTSAPTDTQYF.

The J gene is TRBJ1-3, the V gene TRBV10-3, with D possibly being TRBD1 (5 bases). Germline CDR1 reads ENHRY; CDR2 reads SYGVKD. This CDR3 is built from 14 residues. V was clipped by 2 bases and J by 3 bases, with 8 bases between them. CDR3 nucleotides: TGTGCCATCAGTGAGCAGGGAGATGGAAACACCATATATTTT. Protein sequence: CAISEQGDGNTIYF.

This chain uses TRBV7-2 with TRBJ1-1; possibly TRBD1 for D (5 bases). The germline CDR1 and CDR2 sequences are SGHTA and FQGNSA. The CDR3 has 12 residues. Trimming took off 5 bases at V and 10 bases at J, with 14 bases between the two ends. CDR3 bases: TGTGCCAGCAGCCGAGAGGGGCATCCAGCTTTCTTT. Amino acids: CASSREGHPAFF.

V is TRBV6-5 and J is TRBJ2-5; 10 bases fit TRBD2. Germline-derived CDR1 and CDR2 are MNHEY and SVGAGI. Trimming removed 0 bases from V and 5 bases from J; junction bases left unmatched: 6. The CDR3 extends over 16 amino acids. The CDR3 region is CASSYSIGSGGETQYF. CDR3 nucleotide sequence: TGTGCCAGCAGTTACTCGATTGGTAGCGGGGGGGAGACCCAGTACTTC.

This chain uses TRBV19 with TRBJ1-4, with TRBD1 matching over 9 bases. The CDR3 contains 15 residues. The trim removed 2 bases at V and 7 bases at J, leaving 5 bases unmatched. Germline lookup yields CDR1 LNHDA and CDR2 SQIVND (reference sequence). CDR3 in amino acids: CASSIISTGGEKLFF. In DNA form, the CDR3 reads TGTGCCAGTAGTATAATTTCGACAGGGGGTGAAAAACTGTTTTTT.

The gene calls are TRBV5-1 and TRBJ2-7; D is perhaps TRBD2 (5 bases). From germline, CDR1 is SGHRS and CDR2 YFSETQ. V dropped 7 bases and J dropped 4 bases, with 18 bases sitting between them. The CDR3 totals 14 residues. CDR3 bases: TGCGCCAGCGGCCCCGAGCCGGAGGTTTACGAGCAGTACTTC. Translation: CASGPEPEVYEQYF.

V usage is TRBV7-2 and J usage is TRBJ2-7; 9 bases fit TRBD1. The ends lost 5 bases at V and 3 bases at J; junction bases unmatched: 8. CDR3 length: 15 amino acids. CDR1 and CDR2 from the germline V gene are SGHTA and FQGNSA. The DNA of the CDR3 is TGTGCCAGCAGCAGACGGACAGGGGAAGGCTACGAGCAGTACTTC. Translation gives CASSRRTGEGYEQYF.

The chain recombines TRBV27 with TRBJ2-5; 12 nucleotides line up with TRBD2. CDR1 and CDR2 from the germline V gene are MNHEY and SMNVEV (reference sequence). The CDR3 covers 15 residues. Trimming cost V 1 base and J 5 bases; bases outside gene matches: 2. This CDR3 reads CASSLYTSGGETQYF. The CDR3, as DNA: TGTGCCAGCAGTTTATATACTAGCGGGGGGGAGACCCAGTACTTC.

The chain recombines TRBV2 with TRBJ2-2; 7 nucleotides agree with TRBD2. Unmatched junction bases numbered 7, after V lost 6 bases and J lost 3 bases. CDR1 is SNHLY, CDR2 FYNNEI, per germline. This CDR3 spans 15 amino acids. The DNA of the CDR3 is TGTGCCAGCAGGAGCGGGGCGGGTTACACCGGGGAGCTGTTTTTT. As protein: CASRSGAGYTGELFF.

V and J are TRBV16 and TRBJ1-3, with 9 bases identical to TRBD1. From germline, CDR1 is KGHSY and CDR2 FQNENV. CDR3 length: 14 amino acids. J lost 8 bases, V lost 6 bases, and 8 bases had no gene match. The CDR3 protein is CASSAGTGIYTIYF. For the CDR3, the DNA is TGTGCCAGCAGTGCCGGGACAGGGATTTACACCATATATTTT.

The chain carries TRBV5-1 and TRBJ2-7; TRBD1 agrees at 7 bases. The length of the CDR3 is 13 residues. V lost 5 bases to trimming and J lost 1 base; unmatched junction nucleotides: 3. Germline-derived CDR1 and CDR2 are SGHRS and YFSETQ. The CDR3 is CASRGTASYEQYF. The CDR3 nucleotides read TGCGCCAGCAGGGGGACAGCTTCCTACGAGCAGTACTTC.

The chain links TRBV5-1 to TRBJ2-2; D unresolved. The CDR3 covers 13 residues. V gave up 0 bases and J gave up 5 bases, with 5 bases separating them. Germline V gives CDR1 SGHRS, CDR2 YFSETQ. The CDR3 coding sequence is TGCGCCAGCAGCTTGGATGTTACCGGGGAGCTGTTTTTT. This sequence encodes CASSLDVTGELFF.

V and J are TRBV20-1 and TRBJ2-7; D call uncertain. CDR1 is DFQATT, CDR2 SNEGSKA, per germline (reference sequence). With 3 bases removed from V and 0 bases from J, the gap between germline ends came to 3 bases. The CDR3 consists of 11 residues. CDR3 DNA: TGCAGTGCTAGCAACTCCTACGAGCAGTACTTC. Residues: CSASNSYEQYF.

This clone was detected only once. The V gene is TRBV7-3, the J gene TRBJ2-3; D is uncertain. The CDR3 covers 16 residues. V was shortened by 0 bases and J by 0 bases, with 10 bases between the two germline ends. The germline CDR1 and CDR2 sequences are SGHTA and FQGTGA. The CDR3 loop is CASSLTRLGSTDTQYF. In DNA form, the CDR3 reads TGTGCCAGCAGCTTAACGCGCCTAGGTAGCACAGATACGCAGTATTTT.

The rearrangement uses TRBV4-3 and TRBJ2-2; 7 bases map to TRBD2. V shed 1 base and J 9 bases; nucleotides not matched to a gene: 2. Germline V gives CDR1 LGHNA, CDR2 YSLEER. The CDR3 runs to 13 residues. Here the CDR3 DNA reads TGCGCCAGCAGCCAAGCGGGAGGCTGGGAGCTGTTTTTT. Protein: CASSQAGGWELFF.

The rearrangement joins TRBV5-1 to TRBJ1-3; weak D call: TRBD1 (6 bases). V lost 1 base, J lost 4 bases, and 15 bases lay in between. The CDR3 has 16 amino acids. The V gene's germline CDR1 is SGHRS and CDR2 YFSETQ. The CDR3: CASSLSPGGRGNTIYF. CDR3 nucleotides: TGCGCCAGCAGCTTGTCCCCGGGGGGGCGAGGAAACACCATATATTTT. Variable domain in full (rest from reference TRBV5-1 and TRBJ1-3): KAGVTQTPRYLIKTRGQQVTLSCSPISGHRSVSWYQQTPGQGLQFLFEYFSETQRNKGNFPGRFSGRQFSNSRSEMNVSTLELGDSALYLCASSLSPGGRGNTIYFGEGSWLTVV.

The chain joins TRBV6-6 to TRBJ2-7; tentative D call: TRBD2 (7 bases). Germline CDR1 reads MNHNY; CDR2 reads SVGAGI (reference sequence). Trimming pared 0 bases from V and 4 bases from J, leaving 13 bases between. This CDR3 region has 15 residues. As DNA, the CDR3 is TGTGCCAGCAGTTACTCTGGCGGGGGCCCGTACGAGCAGTACTTC. Its translation is CASSYSGGGPYEQYF.

The chain has TRBV18 and TRBJ1-4, with D maybe TRBD1 (6 bases). From germline, CDR1 is KGHSH and CDR2 LQKENI. The V and J ends lost 2 bases and 6 bases respectively, with 16 bases between them. The length of the CDR3 is 16 residues. The CDR3 DNA follows: TGTGCCAGCTCACCAATGGGGGGGGCACTCGATGAAAAACTGTTTTTT. It specifies CASSPMGGALDEKLFF. Supplemented by reference TRBV18 and TRBJ1-4, the full variable domain reads NAGVMQNPRHLVRRRGQEARLRCSPMKGHSHVYWYRQLPEEGLKFMVYLQKENIIDESGMPKERFSAEFPKEGPSILRIQQVVRGDSAAYFCASSPMGGALDEKLFFGSGTQLSVL.